The clone carrying this TCR beta chain occurred many times. Its antigen remains unknown. The sample belongs to a study of spatial heterogeneity in lung cancer. Study-level background: Averaged across combinations, each unique TCR and UMI pairing appeared more than ten times in raw reads, which were uncorrected. Broader study findings: Counts of ubiquitous and regional expanded TCRs tracked ubiquitous and regional nonsynonymous mutations, respectively. Higher tumor mutation counts went along with higher counts of expanded intratumoral alpha and beta TCRs.

TCRdb analysed the 5' RACE reads with MiXCR anew, one entry per CDR3 protein. The sample shows about 5,000 distinct CDR3 sequences, roughly 8% of them seen only once. The CDR3 spans 16 residues. V lost 3 bases to trimming and J lost 0 bases; unmatched junction nucleotides: 7. Germline V lookup: CDR1 SGHRS, CDR2 YFSETQ. Stated time point: sample taken at primary tumor resection. This clonotype was obtained from a female donor with early-stage non-small cell lung cancer. Sequencing used lung tumor tissue, obtained at surgery. J is TRBJ2-3 and V is TRBV5-1, with TRBD1 matching over 7 bases. The CDR3 nucleotides read TGCGCCAGCAGCTGGGGACAGCCGACTAGCACAGATACGCAGTATTTT. Translating it yields CASSWGQPTSTDTQYF.